The next 17 T cell receptor beta chains were all read from a single sample in a study of blood T cell repertoires in COVID-19. Profiling relied on immunoSEQ multiplex PCR, and the TCRdb table lists in-frame clones only, not all of them. The table has about 330,000 clones, about 90% seen once. Sequenced input: PBMCs or T cells enriched from blood (not recorded which). The receptor source for this set is a woman in her twenties or thirties who had recovered from COVID-19.

The CDR3 is CASSPSTGGGNTIYF. The CDR3 nucleotides are TGTGCCAGCAGCCCTTCGACTGGTGGGGGAAACACCATATATTTT. The chain combines TRBV3-1 (or the pseudogene TRBV3-2) with TRBJ1-3, with D hard to call. CDR3 length equals 15 residues. The V and J ends lost 4 bases and 4 bases respectively, with 14 bases between them. Germline CDR1 is LGHDT and CDR2 is YNNKEL (reference sequence).

The chain is built from TRBV3-1 (or the pseudogene TRBV3-2) and TRBJ1-5, with D tentatively TRBD1 (5 bases). V was shortened by 1 base and J by 7 bases, with 17 bases between the two germline ends. This CDR3 region has 16 residues. Germline CDR1 is LGHDT and CDR2 is YNNKEL (reference sequence). CDR3 coding DNA: TGTGCCAGCAGCCAAGGTACAGGAGGGGTAGGGCAGCCCCAGCATTTT. Residues: CASSQGTGGVGQPQHF.

V and J are TRBV6-5 and TRBJ1-6; D gene uncertain. CDR3 length: 15 residues. V lost 6 bases and J lost 9, with 18 bases in between. Germline loops: CDR1 MNHEY, CDR2 SVGAGI. CDR3 loop: CASSKGGGLGSPLHF. The CDR3 DNA reads as TGTGCCAGCAGCAAGGGCGGAGGGCTCGGTTCACCCCTCCACTTT.

The chain carries TRBV2 and TRBJ1-1; a possible D gene is TRBD1 (6 bases). The CDR3 consists of 12 residues. The V and J ends lost 7 bases and 8 bases respectively, with 14 bases between them. From germline, CDR1 is SNHLY and CDR2 FYNNEI. CDR3 coding DNA: TGTGCCAGCACCGGACAGTTGGGGGAAGCTTTCTTT. Protein product: CASTGQLGEAFF.

The chain links TRBV7-9 to TRBJ1-4; 7 nucleotides align to TRBD1. The CDR3 extends over 15 amino acids. Germline CDR1 reads SEHNR; CDR2 reads FQNEAQ (reference sequence). The V and J ends lost 5 bases and 10 bases, in that order; junction bases with no gene match: 13. Written as DNA, the CDR3 is TGTGCCAGCAGCCCGGACAGGTCTTGGGGTGGAAAACTGTTTTTT. Amino acids: CASSPDRSWGGKLFF.

This clone has a single count. This chain joins TRBV5-8 and TRBJ1-4; 7 bases are a match to TRBD1. This CDR3 is built from 15 residues. Germline CDR1 SGHTS, CDR2 YDEGEE. V gave up 0 bases and J gave up 5 bases; unmatched junction bases: 4. CDR3 bases: TGTGCCAGCAGCTTGGAGGGACAGAGGAATGAAAAACTGTTTTTT. It specifies CASSLEGQRNEKLFF.

This clone appeared a few times. This CDR3 is CAIRGDREEIGYTF. CDR3 bases: TGTGCCATCAGGGGGGACAGGGAGGAAATAGGCTACACCTTC. This chain links TRBV10-3 with TRBJ1-2; TRBD1 agrees at 9 bases. The CDR3 is 14 amino acids. Germline values: CDR1 ENHRY, CDR2 SYGVKD. Trimming took 6 bases from V and 8 from J; bases not matched to a gene: 10.

This chain uses TRBV5-1 with TRBJ1-5, with D tentatively TRBD1 (6 bases). CDR1 is SGHRS and CDR2 is YFSETQ in the germline V gene. Trimming left V 0 bases short and J 2 bases short, with 9 bases between. The CDR3 is made up of 15 amino acids. CDR3 in DNA: TGCGCCAGCAGCTTGGATGGACAGCGCAATCAGCCCCAGCATTTT. Residues: CASSLDGQRNQPQHF.

The chain carries TRBV5-1 and TRBJ1-2; D possibly corresponds to TRBD1 (6 bases). Germline-derived CDR1 and CDR2 are SGHRS and YFSETQ. The CDR3 sequence is 13 residues long. V was cut by 5 bases and J by 1 base, with 9 bases left in between. The chain's CDR3 is CASSPGVNYGYTF. The CDR3 nucleotides are TGCGCCAGCAGTCCAGGGGTTAACTATGGCTACACCTTC.

The V gene is TRBV30, the J gene TRBJ2-1, with TRBD2 matching 13 bases. The CDR3 is 13 residues long. The germline CDR1 and CDR2 sequences are GTSNPN and SVGIG (reference sequence). Trimming at V came to 5 bases and at J to 10 bases, leaving 5 bases not matched to a gene. CDR3: CAWSRTSGGEQFF. CDR3 nucleotide sequence: TGTGCCTGGTCTCGGACTAGCGGGGGAGAGCAGTTCTTC.

The chain couples TRBV30 to TRBJ1-4; weak D call: TRBD1 (6 bases). In germline, CDR1 is GTSNPN, CDR2 SVGIG (reference sequence). V gave up 3 bases and J gave up 5 bases, with 16 bases separating them. The CDR3 spans 15 residues. In DNA form, the CDR3 reads TGTGCCTGGAGAGGCGTTGGCAGGGGAAATGAAAAACTGTTTTTT. Its translation: CAWRGVGRGNEKLFF.

The chain combines TRBV29-1 with TRBJ1-1; possibly TRBD1 for D (5 bases). The CDR3 spans 12 residues. Germline-derived CDR1 and CDR2 are SQVTM and ANQGSEA. Trimming pared 2 bases from V and 5 bases from J, leaving 9 bases between. The CDR3 here is CSVERGITEAFF. CDR3 sequence (DNA): TGCAGCGTTGAAAGGGGAATTACTGAAGCTTTCTTT.

The V gene is TRBV5-8, the J gene TRBJ1-5; D is possibly TRBD1 (6 bases). CDR3 size: 18 residues. Germline V lookup: CDR1 SGHTS, CDR2 YDEGEE. V was shortened by 0 bases and J by 0 bases, with 16 bases between the two germline ends. The DNA for the CDR3 is TGTGCCAGCAGCTTGGTATCAGGGGCGAGGGTTAGCAATCAGCCCCAGCATTTT. Its translation: CASSLVSGARVSNQPQHF.

The CDR3 here is CAWSLGGSGYTF. CDR3 sequence (DNA): TGTGCCTGGAGCCTAGGGGGTTCGGGCTACACCTTC. The chain couples TRBV30 to TRBJ1-2, with D possibly matching TRBD1 (6 bases). The germline V gene has CDR1 GTSNPN and CDR2 SVGIG (reference sequence). The CDR3 has 12 residues. With 3 bases removed from V and 8 bases from J, the gap between germline ends came to 13 bases.

The chain couples TRBV6-1 to TRBJ1-1; the D is unclear. This CDR3 spans 13 amino acids. Germline V CDR1 and CDR2: MNHNS, SASEGT. Trimming left V 1 base short and J 9 bases short, with 12 bases between. The CDR3 sequence: CASSEEAAQKAFF. The CDR3 region has the DNA TGTGCCAGCAGTGAAGAGGCGGCCCAAAAAGCTTTCTTT.

The gene calls are TRBV6-4 and TRBJ1-6; a possible D gene is TRBD1 (5 bases). Germline V gives CDR1 MRHNA, CDR2 SNTAGT. Trimming took off 4 bases at V and 6 bases at J, with 10 bases between the two ends. CDR3 length equals 14 residues. CDR3 protein: CASSAATANSPLHF. The CDR3 DNA is TGTGCCAGCAGTGCCGCGACAGCTAATTCACCCCTCCACTTT.

The gene calls are TRBV4-3 and TRBJ1-3; no reliable D call. This CDR3 is built from 16 residues. Germline V gives CDR1 LGHNA, CDR2 YSLEER. V was shortened by 0 bases and J by 2 bases, with 11 bases between the two germline ends. Here the CDR3 reads CASSQEVPSAGNTIYF. The DNA of the CDR3 is TGCGCCAGCAGCCAAGAAGTTCCCTCAGCTGGAAACACCATATATTTT.